These T cell receptor beta chains were read from a single sample in a study of regulatory T cells in long-lasting Graves disease. TCRdb ran MiXCR on the multiplex PCR reads and lists one entry per CDR3 protein. The table records 350,000 to 450,000 distinct CDR3 sequences, over 15% of them present only once. A further study also used this sample, focusing on T cells in Graves' hyperthyroidism and ophthalmopathy.

Here the sequenced sample was peripheral blood mononuclear cells (PBMCs), taken at new diagnosis, from a patient treated with antithyroid drugs. Source of these receptors: a man aged 35 to 55 with Graves disease. Each CDR3 is given with its conserved first and last residue. A D gene is named only where the DNA matches it firmly. For some rows the clone size is stated as once, few or many, or as a class when expanded; others skip it.

TRBV7-3	-	many	TRBJ2-3	TGTGCCAGCAGCTCTCGCGGGTTAACAGATACGCAGTATTTT	CASSSRGLTDTQYF
TRBV28	TRBD1	many	TRBJ2-3	TGTGCCAGCAGCCGGGACAGGGGGCGCCCAGATACGCAGTATTTT	CASSRDRGRPDTQYF
TRBV6-1	TRBD2	few	TRBJ2-7	TGTGCCAGCAGAAGGAATAGCGGGGGGGGGTACGAGCAGTACTTC	CASRRNSGGGYEQYF
TRBV5-1	-	many	TRBJ1-6	TGCGCCAGCAGCTTGGACGGCGAACATTCACCCCTCCACTTT	CASSLDGEHSPLHF
TRBV25-1	-	-	TRBJ1-4	TGTGCCAGCAGTGACCAGACAGGTCCTAATGAAAAACTGTTTTTT	CASSDQTGPNEKLFF
TRBV28	TRBD1	many	TRBJ2-5	TGTGCCACGACAGGGGATCGGGAGACCCAGTACTTC	CATTGDRETQYF
TRBV6-5	TRBD1	many	TRBJ1-3	TGTGCCAGCAGTTTGGACAGGGTCTCTGGAAACACCATATATTTT	CASSLDRVSGNTIYF
TRBV19	TRBD1	many	TRBJ1-5	TGTGCCACCTCCCGGACAGGGGCCTCGTATAGCAATCAGCCCCAGCATTTT	CATSRTGASYSNQPQHF
TRBV7-9	-	many	TRBJ2-7	TGTGCCAGCAGCTTCGACGTAACCGAGCAGTACTTC	CASSFDVTEQYF
TRBV30	-	-	TRBJ1-6	TGTGCCGCCCAGGGAGGCTCACCCCTCCACTTT	CAAQGGSPLHF
TRBV2	TRBD1	-	TRBJ1-1	TGTGCCAGAGGGACAGGGGACATGAACACTGAAGCTTTCTTT	CARGTGDMNTEAFF
TRBV28	-	-	TRBJ1-6	TGTGCCAGCAGTTCAGCGAGCTCCTATAATTCACCCCTCCACTTT	CASSSASSYNSPLHF
TRBV28	TRBD1	many	TRBJ2-3	TGTGCCAGCATGCAGGGACAGTTCACAGATACGCAGTATTTT	CASMQGQFTDTQYF
TRBV12-3/TRBV12-4	-	many	TRBJ1-4	TGTGCCAGCAGTTTGGCGGTCGGTGTTGAAAAACTGTTTTTT	CASSLAVGVEKLFF
TRBV19	TRBD1	-	TRBJ1-2	TGTGCCAGTAGTGAACAGGGGGCCGGCTATGGCTACACCTTC	CASSEQGAGYGYTF
TRBV6-2/TRBV6-3	-	-	TRBJ1-2	TGTGCCAGCAGTTACTCGATGTTCGGGGGCATCTATGGCTACACCTTC	CASSYSMFGGIYGYTF
TRBV16	TRBD1	-	TRBJ1-1	TGTGCCAGCAGCCAAAACAGGGGCCAGAACACTGAAGCTTTCTTT	CASSQNRGQNTEAFF
TRBV20-1	TRBD2	many	TRBJ2-3	TGCAGTGCTAGAAGGGCGGGGGGGGGACCTACAGATACGCAGTATTTT	CSARRAGGGPTDTQYF
TRBV7-8	-	many	TRBJ2-3	TGTGCCAGCAGCTTAATGCTAAGCGAACTCACAGATACGCAGTATTTT	CASSLMLSELTDTQYF
TRBV29-1	-	-	TRBJ2-7	TGCAGCGTAAGAACAGAGGTTACGTACAACGAGCAGTACTTC	CSVRTEVTYNEQYF
TRBV6-1	-	-	TRBJ2-4	TGTGCCAGCAGTAACAGGGCCTTCAGGGACATTCAGTACTTC	CASSNRAFRDIQYF
TRBV10-3	-	few	TRBJ1-5	TGTGCCATCAGTGAGTCGGGACCGACTTCTAGCAATCAGCCCCAGCATTTT	CAISESGPTSSNQPQHF
TRBV7-2	-	many	TRBJ2-7	TGTGCCAGCAGCTTAGCAGGGATGTACGAGCAGTACTTC	CASSLAGMYEQYF
TRBV6-1	-	many	TRBJ1-5	TGTGCCAGCAGTGAAAGGGAGGCGAGGCAGCCCCAGCATTTT	CASSEREARQPQHF
TRBV4-1	-	few	TRBJ1-1	TGCGCCAGCAAGGGGACGGTTGGATCTGAAGCTTTCTTT	CASKGTVGSEAFF
TRBV2	-	many	TRBJ2-3	TGTGCCAGCAGTCCTCTTTCAGCAGATACGCAGTATTTT	CASSPLSADTQYF
TRBV15	-	-	TRBJ1-5	TGTGCCACCAGCAGAACAAGGAAGAATCAGCCCCAGCATTTT	CATSRTRKNQPQHF
TRBV5-1	-	-	TRBJ1-1	TGCGCCAGCAGCTTGGACGTAAACACTGGAGCTTTCTTT	CASSLDVNTGAFF
TRBV2	TRBD1	few	TRBJ1-5	TGTGCCAGCAGCAGCGGGACAGGTACGAGGAATCAGCCCCAGCATTTT	CASSSGTGTRNQPQHF
TRBV7-9	TRBD2	many	TRBJ2-1	TGTGCCAGCAGCTTAGCGGATCGGGGGGACTACAATGAGCAGTTCTTC	CASSLADRGDYNEQFF
TRBV6-2/TRBV6-3	-	-	TRBJ1-2	TGTGCCAGCAGTGAATATGAGACAGGAGTATATGGCTACACCTTC	CASSEYETGVYGYTF
TRBV14	-	-	TRBJ2-7	TGTGCCAGCAGCCAAGAAATTTGGGGTGAGCAGTACTTC	CASSQEIWGEQYF
TRBV3-1	-	many	TRBJ2-5	TGTGCCAGCAGCCAAAAAGGGGGACTGGTCGCCCAGTACTTC	CASSQKGGLVAQYF
TRBV7-9	TRBD1	many	TRBJ2-7	TGTGCCAGCACTCCGACAGGGGGATTCGAGCAGTACTTC	CASTPTGGFEQYF
TRBV5-1	-	few	TRBJ1-5	TGCGCCAGCAGCTTTGGGGGCATCGGGGAGCCCCAGCATTTT	CASSFGGIGEPQHF
TRBV5-1	-	many	TRBJ2-3	TGCGCCAGCAGCTTGTACAACACAGATACGCAGTATTTT	CASSLYNTDTQYF
TRBV3-1	-	many	TRBJ1-5	TGTGCCAGCAGCGCCTCATTAGGCAATCAGCCCCAGCATTTT	CASSASLGNQPQHF
TRBV10-3	-	-	TRBJ1-1	TGTGCCACACAACGTCGGGAGAACACTGAAGCTTTCTTT	CATQRRENTEAFF
TRBV5-1	TRBD2	many	TRBJ2-7	TGCGCCAGCAGCCTCACTAGCGGAACCTACTACGAGCAGTACTTC	CASSLTSGTYYEQYF
TRBV11-2	TRBD2	many	TRBJ2-3	TGTGCCAGCAGCTCCATAGCGGGGAAAACAGATACGCAGTATTTT	CASSSIAGKTDTQYF